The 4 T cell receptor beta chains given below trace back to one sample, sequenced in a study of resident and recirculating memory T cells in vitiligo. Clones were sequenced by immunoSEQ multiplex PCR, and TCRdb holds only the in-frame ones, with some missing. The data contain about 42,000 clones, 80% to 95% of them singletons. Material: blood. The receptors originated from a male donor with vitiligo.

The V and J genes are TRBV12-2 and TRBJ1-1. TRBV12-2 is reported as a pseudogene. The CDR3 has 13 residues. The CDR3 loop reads CASRSTRGWPAFF. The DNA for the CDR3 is TGTGCAAGTCGCTCGACACGGGGTTGGCCGGCTTTCTTT.

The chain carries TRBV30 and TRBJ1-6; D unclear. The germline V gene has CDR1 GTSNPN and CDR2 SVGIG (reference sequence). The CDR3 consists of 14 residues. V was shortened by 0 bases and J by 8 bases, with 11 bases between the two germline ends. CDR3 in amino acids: CAWSVSGRYSPLHF. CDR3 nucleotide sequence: TGTGCCTGGAGTGTAAGTGGGAGATATTCACCCCTCCACTTT.

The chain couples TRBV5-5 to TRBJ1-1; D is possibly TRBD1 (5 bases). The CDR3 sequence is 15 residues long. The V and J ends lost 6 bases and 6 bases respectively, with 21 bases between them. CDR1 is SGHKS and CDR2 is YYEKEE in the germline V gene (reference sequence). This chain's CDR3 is CASTPLWGGGAEAFF. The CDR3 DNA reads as TGTGCCAGCACCCCCTTATGGGGTGGGGGGGCTGAAGCTTTCTTT.

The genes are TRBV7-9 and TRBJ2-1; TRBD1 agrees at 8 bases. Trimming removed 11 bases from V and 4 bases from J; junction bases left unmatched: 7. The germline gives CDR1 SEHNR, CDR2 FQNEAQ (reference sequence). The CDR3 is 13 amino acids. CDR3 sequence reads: CAASGQGYNEQFF. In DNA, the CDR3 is TGTGCCGCCAGCGGACAGGGATACAATGAGCAGTTCTTC.